This T cell receptor beta chain was obtained from a study of CD8+ T cells in alopecia areata. Whole-study results and caveats: A single nonresponder leaves the baseline CD8+ expansion link to response uncertain.

Germline assignment: CDR1 SQVTM and CDR2 ANQGSEA. The CDR3 extends over 12 amino acids. The junction had 6 bases not matched to a gene; V was cut back by 7 bases and J by 4 bases. A word on this clone: What it binds is unknown.

Sequencing relied on a cDNA template that was reverse transcribed from extracted RNA. Generated by immunoSEQ multiplex PCR, the TCRdb table keeps only in-frame clones and is missing some. This repertoire shows about 100,000 clones, roughly 56% found once; its top ten account for roughly 15%. Indicated treatment: oral pan-JAK inhibitor, 5-10 mg twice daily. This receptor was taken from a human donor with alopecia areata. The chain is built from TRBV29-1 and TRBJ2-7; 8 bases line up with TRBD1. Sequencing was performed on CD8+ T cells sorted from blood, taken at approximately week 56, from a patient treated with tofacitinib. Here the CDR3 reads CSASGQEYEQYF. For the CDR3, the DNA is TGCAGCGCGTCGGGACAGGAATACGAGCAGTACTTC.